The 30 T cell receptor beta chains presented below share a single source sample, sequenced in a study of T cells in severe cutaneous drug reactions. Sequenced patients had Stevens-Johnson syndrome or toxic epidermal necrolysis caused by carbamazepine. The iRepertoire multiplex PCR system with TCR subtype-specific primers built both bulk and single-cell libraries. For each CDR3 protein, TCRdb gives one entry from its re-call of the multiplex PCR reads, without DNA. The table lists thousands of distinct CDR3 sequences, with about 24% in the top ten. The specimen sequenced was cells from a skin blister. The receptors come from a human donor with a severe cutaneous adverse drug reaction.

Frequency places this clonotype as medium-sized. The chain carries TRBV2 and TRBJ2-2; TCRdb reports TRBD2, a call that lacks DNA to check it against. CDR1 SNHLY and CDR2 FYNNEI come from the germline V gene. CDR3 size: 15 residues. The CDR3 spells CASSEASASPGELFF.

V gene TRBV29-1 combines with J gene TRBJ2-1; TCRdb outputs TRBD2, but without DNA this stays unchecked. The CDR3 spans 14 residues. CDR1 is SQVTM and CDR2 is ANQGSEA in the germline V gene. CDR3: CSVRTSGLYNEQFF.

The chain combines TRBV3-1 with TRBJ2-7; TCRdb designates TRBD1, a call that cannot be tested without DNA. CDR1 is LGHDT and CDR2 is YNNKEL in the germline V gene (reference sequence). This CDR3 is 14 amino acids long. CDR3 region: CASSAPGQGYEQYF.

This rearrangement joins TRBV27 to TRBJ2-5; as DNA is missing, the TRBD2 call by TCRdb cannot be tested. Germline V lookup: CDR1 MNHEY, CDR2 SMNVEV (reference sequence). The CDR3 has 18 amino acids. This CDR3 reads CASSSLLRLAGGEETQYF.

CDR3 sequence: CSATGWGFTYEQYF. This chain joins TRBV20-1 and TRBJ2-7; the TRBD1 assignment by TCRdb is unverifiable without DNA. The CDR3 is 14 amino acids. CDR1 and CDR2 (germline): DFQATT, SNEGSKA (reference sequence).

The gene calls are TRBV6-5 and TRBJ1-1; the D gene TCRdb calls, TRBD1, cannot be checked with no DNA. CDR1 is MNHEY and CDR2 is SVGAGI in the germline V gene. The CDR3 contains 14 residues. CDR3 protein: CASSRTGDKPAAFF.

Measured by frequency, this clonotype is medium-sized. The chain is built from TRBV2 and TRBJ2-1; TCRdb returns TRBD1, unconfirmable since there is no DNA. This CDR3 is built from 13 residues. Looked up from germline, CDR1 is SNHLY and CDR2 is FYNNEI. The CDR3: CASQRRGMNEQFF.

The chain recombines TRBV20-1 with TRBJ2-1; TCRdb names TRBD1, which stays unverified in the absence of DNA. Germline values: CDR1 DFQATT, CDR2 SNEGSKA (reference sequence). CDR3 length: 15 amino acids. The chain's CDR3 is CSARTGTASYNEQFF.

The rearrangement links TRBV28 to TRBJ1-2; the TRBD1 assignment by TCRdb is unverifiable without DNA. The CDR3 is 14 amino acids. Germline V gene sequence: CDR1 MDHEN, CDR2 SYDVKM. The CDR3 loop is CASNTDRGSAGYTF.

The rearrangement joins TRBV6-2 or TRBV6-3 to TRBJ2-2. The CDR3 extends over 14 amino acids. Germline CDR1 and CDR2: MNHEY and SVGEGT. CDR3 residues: CASSYWGSTGELFF.

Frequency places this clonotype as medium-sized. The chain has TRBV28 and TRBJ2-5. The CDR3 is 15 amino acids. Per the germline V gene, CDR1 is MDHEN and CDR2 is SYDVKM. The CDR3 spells CASSPDSSYQETQYF. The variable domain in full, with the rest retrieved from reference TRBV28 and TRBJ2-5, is DVKVTQSSRYLVKRTGEKVFLECVQDMDHENMFWYRQDPGLGLRLIYFSYDVKMKEKGDIPEGYSVSREKKERFSLILESASTNQTSMYLCASSPDSSYQETQYFGPGTRLLVL.

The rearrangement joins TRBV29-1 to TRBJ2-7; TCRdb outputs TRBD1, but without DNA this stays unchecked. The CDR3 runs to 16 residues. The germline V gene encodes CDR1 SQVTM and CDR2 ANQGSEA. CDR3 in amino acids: CSALITGTGVSYEQYF.

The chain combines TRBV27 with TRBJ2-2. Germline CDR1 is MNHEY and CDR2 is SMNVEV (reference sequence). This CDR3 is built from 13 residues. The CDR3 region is CATVDGLTGELFF.

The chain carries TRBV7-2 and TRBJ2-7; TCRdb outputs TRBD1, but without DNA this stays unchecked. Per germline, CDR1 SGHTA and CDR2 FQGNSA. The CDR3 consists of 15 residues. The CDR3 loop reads CASSPGRGRAYEQYF.

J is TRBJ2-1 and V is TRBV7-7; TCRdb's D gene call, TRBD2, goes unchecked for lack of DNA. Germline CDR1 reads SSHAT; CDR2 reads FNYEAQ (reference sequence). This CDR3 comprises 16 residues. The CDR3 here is CASSLGLASSYNEQFF.

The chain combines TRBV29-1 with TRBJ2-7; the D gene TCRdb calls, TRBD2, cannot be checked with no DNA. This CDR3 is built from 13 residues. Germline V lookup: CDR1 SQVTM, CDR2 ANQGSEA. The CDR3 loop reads CSVRRGISYEQYF.

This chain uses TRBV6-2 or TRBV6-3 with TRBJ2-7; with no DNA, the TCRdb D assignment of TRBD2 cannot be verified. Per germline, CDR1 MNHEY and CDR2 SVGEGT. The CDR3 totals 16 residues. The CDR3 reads CASNGLGPGLANEQYF.

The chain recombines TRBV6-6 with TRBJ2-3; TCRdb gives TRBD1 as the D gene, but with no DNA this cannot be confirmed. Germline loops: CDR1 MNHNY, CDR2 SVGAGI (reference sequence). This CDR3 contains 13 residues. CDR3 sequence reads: CASSPQGAYTQYF.

The CDR3 sequence: CAWSAESDSPLHF. V usage is TRBV30 and J usage is TRBJ1-6. CDR1 GTSNPN and CDR2 SVGIG come from the germline V gene (reference sequence). This CDR3 comprises 13 residues.

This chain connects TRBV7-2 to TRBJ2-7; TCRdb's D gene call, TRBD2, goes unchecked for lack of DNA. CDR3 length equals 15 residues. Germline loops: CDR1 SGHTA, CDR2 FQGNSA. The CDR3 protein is CASSLKAGGGNEQYF.

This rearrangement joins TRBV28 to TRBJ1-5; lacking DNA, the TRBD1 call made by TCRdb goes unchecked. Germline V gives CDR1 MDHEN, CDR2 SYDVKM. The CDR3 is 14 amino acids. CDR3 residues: CASSFGQAGQPQHF.

The CDR3 sequence: CASTPRFLTVPPRYSNQPQHF. The chain is built from TRBV28 and TRBJ1-5; checking the TCRdb D call of TRBD1 is not possible without DNA. This CDR3 is 21 amino acids long. Germline V gene data show CDR1 as MDHEN and CDR2 as SYDVKM.

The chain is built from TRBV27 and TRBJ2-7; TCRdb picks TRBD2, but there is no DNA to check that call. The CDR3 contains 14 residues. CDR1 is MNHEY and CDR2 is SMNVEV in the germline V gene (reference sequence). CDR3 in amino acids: CASSFGGSGYEQYF.

The CDR3 here is CASSHGRSDLNYGYTF. The J gene is TRBJ1-2, the V gene TRBV9. The germline V gene has CDR1 SGDLS and CDR2 YYNGEE. This CDR3 spans 16 amino acids.

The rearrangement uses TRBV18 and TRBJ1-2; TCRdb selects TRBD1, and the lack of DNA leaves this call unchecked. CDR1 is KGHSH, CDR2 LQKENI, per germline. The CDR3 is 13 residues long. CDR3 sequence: CASSPDGRFGYTF. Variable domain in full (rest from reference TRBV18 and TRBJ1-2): NAGVMQNPRHLVRRRGQEARLRCSPMKGHSHVYWYRQLPEEGLKFMVYLQKENIIDESGMPKERFSAEFPKEGPSILRIQQVVRGDSAAYFCASSPDGRFGYTFGSGTRLTVV.

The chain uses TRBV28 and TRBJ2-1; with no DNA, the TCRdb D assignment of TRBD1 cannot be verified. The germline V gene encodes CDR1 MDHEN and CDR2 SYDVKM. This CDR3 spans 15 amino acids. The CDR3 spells CASSPPGQGYNEQFF.

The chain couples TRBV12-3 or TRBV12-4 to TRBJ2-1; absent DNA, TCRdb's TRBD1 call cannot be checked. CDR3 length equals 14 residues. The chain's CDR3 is CASSLQGVYNEQFF.

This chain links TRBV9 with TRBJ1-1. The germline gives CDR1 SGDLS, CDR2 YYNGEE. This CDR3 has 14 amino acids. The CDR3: CASSVYGRANEAFF.

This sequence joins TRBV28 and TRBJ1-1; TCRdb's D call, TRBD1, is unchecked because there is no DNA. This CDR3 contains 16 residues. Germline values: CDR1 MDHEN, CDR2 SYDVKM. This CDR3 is CASRSQGSGFNTEAFF.

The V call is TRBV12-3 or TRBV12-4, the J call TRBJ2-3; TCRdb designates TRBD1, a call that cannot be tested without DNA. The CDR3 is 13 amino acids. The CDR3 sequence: CASSSPAADTQYF.